The 16 T cell receptor beta chains given below trace back to one sample, sequenced in a study of OX40 agonist ivuxolimab in advanced cancers. TCRdb keeps only in-frame clones here, not all; method: immunoSEQ multiplex PCR. The sample yields some 100,000 clones, around 84% seen once. Source: CD4+ or CD8+ T cells sorted from blood, taken in a trial of the OX40 agonist ivuxolimab. Receptors were obtained from an adult with an advanced solid tumor such as melanoma, head and neck, liver or kidney cancer.

This clone appeared a few times. The CDR3 reads CASSPGQGQPQHF. CDR3 coding DNA: TGTGCCAGCAGCCCAGGACAGGGCCAGCCCCAGCATTTT. V and J are TRBV5-4 and TRBJ1-5; 8 positions agree with TRBD1. V shed 4 bases, J shed 7 bases, and the junction held 4 bases outside the gene matches. This CDR3 is 13 amino acids long. Looked up from germline, CDR1 is SGHNT and CDR2 is YYREEE (reference sequence).

V and J are TRBV20-1 and TRBJ2-5; D is uncertain. V lost 0 bases to trimming and J lost 4 bases, with 3 bases between them. Per germline, CDR1 DFQATT and CDR2 SNEGSKA (reference sequence). The CDR3 has 11 residues. The CDR3: CSARDRETQYF. CDR3 nucleotides: TGCAGTGCTAGAGATCGAGAGACCCAGTACTTC.

The rearrangement joins TRBV6-5 to TRBJ1-3, with D maybe TRBD1 (6 bases). V lost 6 bases, J lost 0 bases, and 12 bases lay in between. The CDR3 runs 15 residues. Germline CDR1 MNHEY, CDR2 SVGAGI. In DNA, the CDR3 is TGTGCCAGCAGCCGGGGACATACCTCTGGAAACACCATATATTTT. Protein: CASSRGHTSGNTIYF.

This chain joins TRBV5-1 and TRBJ1-3; D gene unclear. Germline V CDR1 and CDR2: SGHRS, YFSETQ. Trimming left V 3 bases short and J 0 bases short, with 7 bases between. The CDR3 totals 14 residues. The CDR3 bases are TGCGCCAGCAGCTCAACAGTCTCTGGAAACACCATATATTTT. This translates into CASSSTVSGNTIYF. The complete variable domain, with remaining parts taken from reference TRBV5-1 and TRBJ1-3, reads KAGVTQTPRYLIKTRGQQVTLSCSPISGHRSVSWYQQTPGQGLQFLFEYFSETQRNKGNFPGRFSGRQFSNSRSEMNVSTLELGDSALYLCASSSTVSGNTIYFGEGSWLTVV.

This clone was seen a single time. The chain recombines TRBV5-1 with TRBJ2-2; D unresolved. CDR3 size: 13 residues. The V gene lost 2 bases and the J gene lost 3 bases, with 5 bases spanning the gap. Germline CDR1 is SGHRS and CDR2 is YFSETQ. The CDR3 spells CASSFGHTGELFF. CDR3 nucleotides: TGCGCCAGCAGCTTCGGCCACACCGGGGAGCTGTTTTTT.

This clone has a handful of counts. The chain uses TRBV30 and TRBJ1-6; D may be TRBD1 (6 bases). This CDR3 region has 15 residues. Trimming cost V 3 bases and J 6 bases, with 15 bases left between them. Germline V gene sequence: CDR1 GTSNPN, CDR2 SVGIG (reference sequence). CDR3 nucleotides: TGTGCCTGGAGATGGGGGCGCGGTCCTAATTCACCCCTCCACTTT. The encoded protein is CAWRWGRGPNSPLHF.

V usage is TRBV6-5 and J usage is TRBJ1-5; D unclear. CDR1 and CDR2 (germline): MNHEY, SVGAGI. The germline V and J ends were trimmed by 0 bases and 0 bases, with 9 bases remaining between them. This CDR3 has 16 amino acids. The CDR3 DNA reads TGTGCCAGCAGTTACTCGGGAACAGCTAGCAATCAGCCCCAGCATTTT. Its translation: CASSYSGTASNQPQHF.

The gene calls are TRBV6-1 and TRBJ2-7, with TRBD1 identical over 12 bases. Germline V gene data show CDR1 as MNHNS and CDR2 as SASEGT. The CDR3 extends over 15 amino acids. The V and J ends lost 4 bases and 5 bases, in that order; junction bases with no gene match: 6. Here the CDR3 reads CASSAWGQGADEQYV. CDR3 coding DNA: TGTGCCAGCAGTGCGTGGGGACAGGGGGCGGACGAGCAGTACGTC.

The J gene is TRBJ2-2, the V gene TRBV4-1; TRBD2 is a possible D gene (6 bases). This CDR3 is built from 16 residues. V gave up 2 bases and J gave up 4 bases, with 14 bases separating them. Looked up from germline, CDR1 is MGHRA and CDR2 is YSYEKL. CDR3 amino acids: CASSQRYGGPTGELFF. DNA for the CDR3: TGCGCCAGCAGCCAACGCTACGGGGGACCCACCGGGGAGCTGTTTTTT.

The chain recombines TRBV29-1 with TRBJ2-3; 9 bases match TRBD2. The germline V gene encodes CDR1 SQVTM and CDR2 ANQGSEA. CDR3 length equals 15 residues. Trimming cost V 6 bases and J 3 bases; bases outside gene matches: 10. CDR3 sequence reads: CSVRREGRRTDTQYF. CDR3 nucleotide sequence: TGCAGCGTCCGGCGGGAGGGACGTCGGACAGATACGCAGTATTTT.

The chain recombines TRBV19 with TRBJ2-5; D call uncertain. The CDR3 runs 13 residues. Germline lookup yields CDR1 LNHDA and CDR2 SQIVND (reference sequence). V lost 3 bases to trimming and J lost 5 bases, with 10 bases between them. CDR3 nucleotides: TGTGCCAGTAGTATGGCCGGTCACGAGACCCAGTACTTC. Translating gives CASSMAGHETQYF.

The chain couples TRBV18 to TRBJ1-2; tentatively, D is TRBD1 (6 bases). V was pared by 3 bases and J by 3 bases, with 11 bases between. Germline V CDR1 and CDR2: KGHSH, LQKENI. The CDR3 is made up of 14 amino acids. This chain's CDR3 is CASSPQRGDYGYTF. The CDR3 bases are TGTGCCAGCTCACCGCAGAGGGGGGACTATGGCTACACCTTC.

The chain has TRBV6-1 and TRBJ1-5; D is uncertain. Germline V CDR1 and CDR2: MNHNS, SASEGT. The V end was cut by 0 bases, the J end by 4 bases, with 7 bases between. The CDR3 has 14 residues. CDR3 protein: CASSEAGRNQPQHF. In DNA form, the CDR3 reads TGTGCCAGCAGTGAAGCCGGGAGGAATCAGCCCCAGCATTTT.

This clone showed up just once. V gene TRBV13 combines with J gene TRBJ2-5; TRBD1 or TRBD2 may be the D gene (5 bases each). V lost 2 bases to trimming and J lost 9 bases, with 13 bases between them. The CDR3 runs 13 residues. CDR1 PRHDT and CDR2 FYEKMQ come from the germline V gene (reference sequence). In DNA, the CDR3 is TGTGCCAGCAGCTTACCTGGGGGAGTGGCCCAGTACTTC. This sequence encodes CASSLPGGVAQYF.

The rearrangement joins TRBV4-3 to TRBJ1-2; D may be TRBD1 (5 bases). The CDR3 contains 13 residues. Germline V gene lookup returns CDR1 LGHNA and CDR2 YSLEER. V was clipped by 0 bases and J by 6 bases, with 8 bases between them. The CDR3 region has the DNA TGCGCCAGCAGCCAAGAAGTAGGGGATGGCTACACCTTC. Translated, it gives CASSQEVGDGYTF.

J is TRBJ2-1 and V is TRBV7-9; 8 nucleotides agree with TRBD1. Trimming removed 5 bases from V and 1 base from J; junction bases left unmatched: 7. The CDR3 has 16 residues. CDR1 and CDR2 from the germline V gene are SEHNR and FQNEAQ (reference sequence). The chain's CDR3 is CASSVEWTGSYNEQFF. The CDR3 DNA follows: TGTGCCAGCAGCGTCGAGTGGACAGGGTCCTACAATGAGCAGTTCTTC.